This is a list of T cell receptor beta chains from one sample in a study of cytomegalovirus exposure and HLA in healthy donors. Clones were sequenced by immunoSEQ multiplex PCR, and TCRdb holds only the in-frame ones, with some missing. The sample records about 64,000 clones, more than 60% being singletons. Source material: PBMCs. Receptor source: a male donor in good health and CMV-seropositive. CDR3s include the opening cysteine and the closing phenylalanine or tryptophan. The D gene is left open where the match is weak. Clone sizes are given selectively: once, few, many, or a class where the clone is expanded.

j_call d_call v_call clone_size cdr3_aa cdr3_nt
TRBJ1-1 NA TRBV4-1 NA CASSQEVGVRNTEAFF TGCGCCAGCAGCCAAGAGGTAGGGGTGAGGAACACTGAAGCTTTCTTT
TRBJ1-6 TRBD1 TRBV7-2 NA CASRRPSGGRYNSPLHF TGTGCCAGCAGACGCCCTTCAGGGGGCCGCTATAATTCACCCCTCCACTTT
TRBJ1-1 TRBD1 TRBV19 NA CASSIQGAGRGVEAFF TGTGCCAGTAGTATACAGGGGGCCGGACGTGGGGTCGAAGCTTTCTTT
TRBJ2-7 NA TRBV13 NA CASSFQGGGYEQYF TGTGCCAGCAGCTTTCAGGGGGGTGGCTACGAGCAGTACTTC
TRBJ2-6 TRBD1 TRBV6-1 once CASSVRPGQSMVLTF TGTGCCAGCAGTGTAAGACCGGGACAGTCAATGGTCCTGACTTTC
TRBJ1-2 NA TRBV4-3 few CASSQDITTNYGYTF TGCGCCAGCAGCCAAGATATCACAACCAACTATGGCTACACCTTC
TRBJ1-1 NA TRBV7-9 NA CASSGATRGNTEAFF TGTGCCAGCAGCGGAGCTACCAGGGGGAACACTGAAGCTTTCTTT
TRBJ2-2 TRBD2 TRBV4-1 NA CASSQDGGGRGTGELFF TGCGCCAGCAGCCAAGATGGGGGGGGAAGGGGAACCGGGGAGCTGTTTTTT
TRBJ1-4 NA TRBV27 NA CASSLPDREKLFF TGTGCCAGCAGTTTACCAGACAGGGAAAAACTGTTTTTT
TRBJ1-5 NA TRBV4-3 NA CASSLAVDQPQHF TGCGCCAGCAGCCTTGCGGTGGATCAGCCCCAGCATTTT
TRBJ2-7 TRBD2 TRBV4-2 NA CASSQEGAGGYYEQYF TGTGCCAGCAGCCAAGAAGGCGCGGGGGGCTACTACGAGCAGTACTTC
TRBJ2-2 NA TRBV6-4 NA CASRPDRLNTGELFF TGTGCCAGCAGGCCGGACAGACTAAACACCGGGGAGCTGTTTTTT
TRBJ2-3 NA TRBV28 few CASSTSPSTDTQYF TGTGCCAGCAGTACTTCCCCCAGCACAGATACGCAGTATTTT
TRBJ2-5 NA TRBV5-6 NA CASRSGGRGHGETQYF TGTGCCAGCAGGTCGGGAGGCAGGGGCCACGGGGAGACCCAGTACTTC
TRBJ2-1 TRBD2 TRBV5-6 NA CASSSMLAGSYNEQFF TGTGCCAGCAGCTCGATGCTAGCGGGGAGCTACAATGAGCAGTTCTTC
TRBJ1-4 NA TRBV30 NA CAWSRSGPTNEKLFF TGTGCCTGGAGTAGGAGCGGACCAACTAATGAAAAACTGTTTTTT
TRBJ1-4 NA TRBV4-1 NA CASSQAAWVADEKLFF TGCGCCAGCAGCCAAGCAGCGTGGGTTGCGGATGAAAAACTGTTTTTT
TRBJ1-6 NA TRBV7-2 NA CASSLEAGTYNSPLHF TGTGCCAGCAGCTTAGAGGCAGGAACCTATAATTCACCCCTCCACTTT
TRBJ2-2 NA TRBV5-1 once CATSKLTGELFF TGCGCCACCTCTAAACTCACCGGGGAGCTGTTTTTT
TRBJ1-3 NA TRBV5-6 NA CASSFYGDSGNTIYF TGTGCCAGCAGCTTTTACGGGGACTCTGGAAACACCATATATTTT
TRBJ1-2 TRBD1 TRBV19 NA CASSDRGDGYTF TGTGCCAGTTCGGACAGGGGAGACGGCTACACCTTC
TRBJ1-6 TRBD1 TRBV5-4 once CASSFYGTGISYNSPLHF TGTGCCAGCAGCTTCTACGGGACAGGGATCTCCTATAATTCACCCCTCCACTTT
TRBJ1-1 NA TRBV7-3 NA CASSTLVRGNTEAFF TGTGCCAGCAGCACTCTAGTGCGGGGGAACACTGAAGCTTTCTTT
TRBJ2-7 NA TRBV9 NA CASSVGHHYEQYF TGTGCCAGCAGCGTAGGGCACCACTACGAGCAGTACTTC
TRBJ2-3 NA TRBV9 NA CASSAWDTSSTDTQYF TGTGCCAGCAGCGCCTGGGACACCTCTAGCACAGATACGCAGTATTTT
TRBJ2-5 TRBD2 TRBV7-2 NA CASSSRTSGGEQYF TGTGCCAGCAGCTCACGGACTAGCGGGGGGGAGCAGTACTTC
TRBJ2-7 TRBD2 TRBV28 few CASKRTSGAYEQYF TGTGCCAGCAAACGGACTAGCGGGGCCTACGAGCAGTACTTC
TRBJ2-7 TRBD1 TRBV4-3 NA CASSQEITGTGFYEQYF TGCGCCAGCAGCCAAGAAATAACCGGGACAGGGTTCTACGAGCAGTACTTC
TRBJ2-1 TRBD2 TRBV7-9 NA CASSFPTSGTYNEQFF TGTGCCAGCAGCTTTCCCACTAGCGGGACGTACAATGAGCAGTTCTTC
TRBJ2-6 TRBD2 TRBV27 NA CASSPRTSSSGANVLTF TGTGCCAGCAGCCCTAGGACTAGCAGCTCTGGGGCCAACGTCCTGACTTTC
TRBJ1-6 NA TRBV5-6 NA CASSPLGSSYNSPLHF TGTGCCAGCAGCCCCCTAGGCAGCTCCTATAATTCACCCCTCCACTTT
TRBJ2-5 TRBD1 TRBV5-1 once CASSSDTGVLRETQYF TGCGCCAGCAGCTCCGATACAGGGGTCTTACGAGAGACCCAGTACTTC
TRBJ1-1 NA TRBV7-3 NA CASSFGGVNTEAFF TGTGCCAGCAGCTTCGGGGGGGTGAACACTGAAGCTTTCTTT
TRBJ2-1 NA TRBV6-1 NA CASSGIAPGNEQFF TGTGCCAGCAGTGGTATCGCGCCGGGCAATGAGCAGTTCTTC
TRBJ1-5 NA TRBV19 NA CASALTGLMNQPQHF TGTGCCAGCGCCCTTACAGGGTTGATGAATCAGCCCCAGCATTTT
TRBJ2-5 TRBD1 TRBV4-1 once CASSQDRDRGGETQYF TGCGCCAGCAGCCAAGATCGGGACAGGGGCGGAGAGACCCAGTACTTC
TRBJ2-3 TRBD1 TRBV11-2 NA CASSSGGTSDTQYF TGTGCCAGCAGCTCAGGGGGAACTTCAGATACGCAGTATTTT
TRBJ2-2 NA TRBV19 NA CASSIVRTNTGELFF TGTGCCAGTAGTATAGTCAGGACGAACACCGGGGAGCTGTTTTTT
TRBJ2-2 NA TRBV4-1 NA CASSQDVAGGATGELFF TGCGCCAGCAGCCAAGATGTGGCGGGCGGGGCCACCGGGGAGCTGTTTTTT
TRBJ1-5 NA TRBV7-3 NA CASRAVGGSNQPQHF TGTGCCAGCAGGGCCGTCGGGGGGAGCAATCAGCCCCAGCATTTT
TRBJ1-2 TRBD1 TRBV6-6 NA CASRQDRGPYGYTF TGTGCCAGCCGCCAGGACAGGGGCCCCTATGGCTACACCTTC
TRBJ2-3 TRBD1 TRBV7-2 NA CASSGDRGQDTQYF TGTGCCAGCAGCGGGGACAGGGGGCAAGATACGCAGTATTTT
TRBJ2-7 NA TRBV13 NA CASNLGRGEQYF TGTGCCAGCAACTTGGGCAGGGGCGAGCAGTACTTC
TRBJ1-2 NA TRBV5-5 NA CASTWGGSLYGYTF TGTGCCAGCACGTGGGGGGGCAGTCTCTATGGCTACACCTTC
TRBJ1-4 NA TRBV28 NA CASSLSGYEKLFF TGTGCCAGCAGTTTATCCGGTTATGAAAAACTGTTTTTT
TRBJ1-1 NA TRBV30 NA CAWRGGAGLITEAFF TGTGCCTGGAGGGGTGGAGCAGGGTTGATCACTGAAGCTTTCTTT
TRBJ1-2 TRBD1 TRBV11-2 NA CASSLGSGTAIDGYTF TGTGCCAGCAGCTTAGGGTCTGGGACAGCAATCGATGGCTACACCTTC
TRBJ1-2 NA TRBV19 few CASTEGYGYTF TGTGCCTCGACGGAGGGTTATGGCTACACCTTC
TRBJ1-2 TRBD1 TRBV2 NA CASRTGGGGYTF TGTGCCAGCAGAACAGGGGGCGGAGGCTACACCTTC
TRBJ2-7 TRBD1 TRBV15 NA CATRPRDSTYEQYF TGTGCCACCAGGCCACGGGACAGTACCTACGAGCAGTACTTC
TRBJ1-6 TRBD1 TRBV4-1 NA CASSQKDRGGYSPLHF TGCGCCAGCAGCCAGAAAGACAGGGGTGGATATTCACCCCTCCACTTT
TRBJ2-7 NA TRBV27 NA CASSYSPSYEQYF TGTGCCAGCAGTTACAGTCCCTCCTACGAGCAGTACTTC
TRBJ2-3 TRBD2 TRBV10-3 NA CAISESPSGSSTDTQYF TGTGCCATCAGTGAGTCCCCTAGCGGTTCTAGCACAGATACGCAGTATTTT
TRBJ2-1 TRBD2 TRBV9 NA CASSVGTSGSSYNEQFF TGTGCCAGCAGCGTAGGAACTAGCGGGAGCTCCTACAATGAGCAGTTCTTC
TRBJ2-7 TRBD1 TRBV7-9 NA CASSYGTGESYEQYF TGTGCCAGCAGCTACGGGACAGGGGAATCCTACGAGCAGTACTTC
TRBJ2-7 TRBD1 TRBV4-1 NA CASSQGTGETYEQYF TGCGCCAGCAGCCAAGGAACAGGGGAAACCTACGAGCAGTACTTC
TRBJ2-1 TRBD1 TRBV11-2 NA CASEAGTGGLHEQFF TGTGCCAGCGAGGCCGGGACAGGGGGCTTGCATGAGCAGTTCTTC